These T cell receptor beta chains were read from a single sample in a study of T cell responses to AZD1222 COVID-19 vaccine. The data were produced by immunoSEQ multiplex PCR, yet TCRdb's version contains in-frame clones alone and is incomplete. The table records more than 100,000 clones, around 90% of them present only once. Sequences were derived from peripheral blood, sampled on day 0 of AZD1222 vaccination. The receptors originated from an adult in good health. Each CDR3 is given with its conserved first and last residue. Each record gives: D gene, V gene, J gene, clone size, CDR3 DNA, CDR3 protein. A D gene is named only where the DNA matches it firmly. Some rows have no size entry. The others give once, few or many, or a class for an expanded clone.

.	TRBV7-2	TRBJ2-7	.	TGTGCCAGCAGCGAGGAGGTCTTGTCCGAGCAGTACTTC	CASSEEVLSEQYF
TRBD1	TRBV19	TRBJ1-2	.	TGTGCCAGTAGTAAACAACAGGGGTGGGGTTTCGGATACACCTTC	CASSKQQGWGFGYTF
.	TRBV25-1	TRBJ1-3	.	TGTGCCAGCAGTGAATTCGGGTCAGGGCGGAACACCATATATTTT	CASSEFGSGRNTIYF
TRBD1	TRBV29-1	TRBJ2-2	.	TGCAGCGTTAGAGAACAGGGGCGATTGGCCGGGGAGCTGTTTTTT	CSVREQGRLAGELFF
.	TRBV19	TRBJ1-1	few	TGTGCCAGTAGTTGGCGTGGGGGAGGCGCTTTCTTT	CASSWRGGGAFF
.	TRBV27	TRBJ1-2	.	TGTGCCACCAGCGGGACACCGTATGGCTACACCTTC	CATSGTPYGYTF
.	TRBV6-6	TRBJ1-3	once	TGTGCCAGCAGTTACAGCAAAGGAAACACCATATATTTT	CASSYSKGNTIYF
TRBD1	TRBV7-9	TRBJ1-1	once	TGTGCCAGCAGCTTAGACGGCCAACAGGGGGGGCACACTGAAGCTTTCTTT	CASSLDGQQGGHTEAFF
TRBD1	TRBV27	TRBJ2-7	.	TGTGCCAGCAGGCGCCGGGACAGCTATTACGAGCAGTACTTC	CASRRRDSYYEQYF
.	TRBV6-6	TRBJ2-2	.	TGTGCCAGCAGTCCCCGCTGGGGGCAGCCTCTTACCGGGGAGCTGTTTTTT	CASSPRWGQPLTGELFF
.	TRBV9	TRBJ1-5	.	TGTGCCAGCAGCGTAGACCCCAGGGAAGGTCAGCCCCAGCATTTT	CASSVDPREGQPQHF
TRBD1	TRBV11-1	TRBJ2-3	.	TGTGCCAGCAGCAGCCGACAGGGACGCACAGATACGCAGTATTTT	CASSSRQGRTDTQYF
.	TRBV6-5	TRBJ1-6	.	TGTGCCAGCACTAGGACAACGAATTCACCCCTCCACTTT	CASTRTTNSPLHF
.	TRBV19	TRBJ1-1	once	TGTGCCAGTAGTCCGCGCCATGGAGCTTTCTTT	CASSPRHGAFF
.	TRBV5-1	TRBJ2-1	once	TGCGCCAGCAGCTTGGGGACCAACAATGAGCAGTTCTTC	CASSLGTNNEQFF
.	TRBV18	TRBJ1-5	.	TGTGCCAGCTCACCTTTAACCATTTCTCTGGGGAATCAGCCCCAGCATTTT	CASSPLTISLGNQPQHF
.	TRBV19	TRBJ1-6	.	TGTGCCAGTGCCGGGGGCCGGGGCAAAAATAATTCACCCCTCCACTTT	CASAGGRGKNNSPLHF
.	TRBV28	TRBJ1-5	.	TGTGCCAGCAGTTTAGGGAGGTGGAGCAATCAGCCCCAGCATTTT	CASSLGRWSNQPQHF
.	TRBV29-1	TRBJ2-1	.	TGCAGCGTTGACGGGAATTTCGATGAGCAGTTCTTC	CSVDGNFDEQFF
.	TRBV5-1	TRBJ2-2	.	TGCGCCAGCAGCCAAGGCGCGAACACCGGGGAGCTGTTTTTT	CASSQGANTGELFF
TRBD1	TRBV28	TRBJ1-2	.	TGTGCCAGCAGTTCAGGGGGCTTCGACTATGGCTACACCTTC	CASSSGGFDYGYTF
.	TRBV6-5	TRBJ1-2	.	TGTGCCAGCAGCTTGGCACCCAACTATGGCTACACCTTC	CASSLAPNYGYTF
.	TRBV30	TRBJ1-6	.	TGTGCCTGGAGTATGGGGCCTAATTCACCCCTCCACTTT	CAWSMGPNSPLHF
.	TRBV5-1	TRBJ1-5	.	TGCGCCAGCCGCCAAGGGATAAATCAGCCCCAGCATTTT	CASRQGINQPQHF
TRBD1	TRBV11-2	TRBJ1-2	.	TGTGCCAGCAGCTGGACAGGGGATAGTAACTATGGCTACACCTTC	CASSWTGDSNYGYTF
.	TRBV10-2	TRBJ2-1	.	TGCGCCAGCAGTGACAGGGTCGGGGAGCAGTTCTTC	CASSDRVGEQFF
.	TRBV5-4	TRBJ1-1	.	TGTGCCAGCAGCTTGGTATTTCAGGGGAACACTGAAGCTTTCTTT	CASSLVFQGNTEAFF
.	TRBV6-5	TRBJ2-3	.	TGTGCCAGCAGTTACTCGAGGGACGATACGCAGTATTTT	CASSYSRDDTQYF
TRBD1	TRBV28	TRBJ1-4	.	TGTGCCACAAATATACAGGGGGGCAGGAATGAAAAACTGTTTTTT	CATNIQGGRNEKLFF
TRBD2	TRBV27	TRBJ2-7	.	TGTGCCAGCAGGATGGGACTAGCGGATAGCTCCTACGAGCAGTACTTC	CASRMGLADSSYEQYF
.	TRBV2	TRBJ1-1	.	TGTGCCAGCAGTATACAGACGATGAACACTGAAGCTTTCTTT	CASSIQTMNTEAFF
.	TRBV3-1/TRBV3-2	TRBJ1-6	once	TGTGCCAGCAGCCAGACAGGTTTCAATTCACCCCTCCACTTT	CASSQTGFNSPLHF
TRBD2	TRBV28	TRBJ2-3	once	TGTGCCAGCAGTTTCTTTTTCAGGCGGGAGCAGGGAGATACGCAGTATTTT	CASSFFFRREQGDTQYF
TRBD1	TRBV7-6	TRBJ2-1	.	TGTGCCAGCAGCCAGACAGGGAGTCCATACAATGAGCAGTTCTTC	CASSQTGSPYNEQFF
.	TRBV19	TRBJ1-3	.	TGTGCCAGTAGGCCACAGGGATTCTCTGGAAACACCATATATTTT	CASRPQGFSGNTIYF
.	TRBV5-6	TRBJ1-5	.	TGTGCCAGCAGCTTGGGGACAGCTCTAAGGCAGCCCCAGCATTTT	CASSLGTALRQPQHF
.	TRBV6-1	TRBJ2-7	.	TGTGCCAGCAGTGACCCGGGTAGGCCCTTGGGCTACGAGCAGTACTTC	CASSDPGRPLGYEQYF
.	TRBV6-6	TRBJ1-1	.	TGTGCCAGCAGCCGGCAGGGTGGGAACACTGAAGCTTTCTTT	CASSRQGGNTEAFF
.	TRBV2	TRBJ2-7	.	TGTGCCAGCACCTCCTGGTCGGTTTCCTACGAGCAGTACTTC	CASTSWSVSYEQYF
TRBD2	TRBV19	TRBJ2-1	once	TGTGCCAGCGCGGGACTAGCGGGAGGGGGGTCCTACAATGAGCAGTTCTTC	CASAGLAGGGSYNEQFF
.	TRBV28	TRBJ1-4	.	TGTGCCAGCAGTTTGGGGGGCGGGAAACTGTTTTTT	CASSLGGGKLFF
.	TRBV11-2	TRBJ1-4	.	TGTGCCAGCAGCCCCCTTGGATATAATGAAAAACTGTTTTTT	CASSPLGYNEKLFF
.	TRBV5-4	TRBJ2-3	.	TGTGCCAGCAGCTTTGGACAGACTAGCCTGAACACAGATACGCAGTATTTT	CASSFGQTSLNTDTQYF
.	TRBV12-3/TRBV12-4	TRBJ2-1	.	TGTGCCAGCAGTCCCCCAAGGGGTCGGGAGCAGTTCTTC	CASSPPRGREQFF